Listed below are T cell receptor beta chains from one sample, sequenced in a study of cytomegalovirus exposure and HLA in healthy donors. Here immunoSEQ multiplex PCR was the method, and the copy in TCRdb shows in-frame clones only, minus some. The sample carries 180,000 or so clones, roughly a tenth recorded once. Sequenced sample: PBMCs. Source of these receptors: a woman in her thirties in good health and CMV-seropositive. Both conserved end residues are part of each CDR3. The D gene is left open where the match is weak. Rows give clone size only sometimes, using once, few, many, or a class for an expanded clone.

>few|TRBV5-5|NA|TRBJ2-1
TGTGCCAGCAGCTTGGGGAGTTTCGATGAGCAGTTCTTC
CASSLGSFDEQFF
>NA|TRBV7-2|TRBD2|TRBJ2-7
TGTGCCAGCAGCTGGCTAGCGGGAGGGCCGCGCGAGCAGTACTTC
CASSWLAGGPREQYF
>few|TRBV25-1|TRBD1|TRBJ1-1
TGTGCCACCACAGGGGGATACACTGAAGCTTTCTTT
CATTGGYTEAFF
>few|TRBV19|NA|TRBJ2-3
TGTGCCAGTCGTGTCGGAGATACGCAGTATTTT
CASRVGDTQYF
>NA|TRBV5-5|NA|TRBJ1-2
TGTGCCAGCAGCCCGCGGACAGTTGATGGCTACACCTTC
CASSPRTVDGYTF
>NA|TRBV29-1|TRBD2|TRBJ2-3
TGCAGCGTTCCCACTAGCGACTCGGCATGGGATACGCAGTATTTT
CSVPTSDSAWDTQYF
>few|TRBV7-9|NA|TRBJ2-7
TGTGCCAGCAGCTTAGCCCCCCTTTATGAGCAGTACTTC
CASSLAPLYEQYF
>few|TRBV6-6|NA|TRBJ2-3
TGTGCCAGCAGTTACGAGGGACTCATGATTACAGATACGCAGTATTTT
CASSYEGLMITDTQYF
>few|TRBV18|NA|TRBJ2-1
TGTGCCAGCTCACCTGATCAGGGGAACACTGAGCAGTTCTTC
CASSPDQGNTEQFF
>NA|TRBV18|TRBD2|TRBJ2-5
TGTGCCAGCTCAGGACTAGCGGGAGGCCAAGAGACCCAGTACTTC
CASSGLAGGQETQYF
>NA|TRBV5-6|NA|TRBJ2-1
TGTGCCAGCAGCTTGTTAAGGCAGGGGGGTGAACGGTTCTTC
CASSLLRQGGERFF
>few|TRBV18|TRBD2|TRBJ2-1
TGTGCCAGCTCACCCCTGAGGGAGGGCCGAAATGAGCAGTTCTTC
CASSPLREGRNEQFF
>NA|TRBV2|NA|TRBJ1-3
TGTGCCAGCAGAGCGGGTTCCACCATATATTTT
CASRAGSTIYF
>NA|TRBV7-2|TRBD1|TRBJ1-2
TGTGCCAGCAGCTCTATGGGACAGGGCAAAGGCTACACCTTC
CASSSMGQGKGYTF
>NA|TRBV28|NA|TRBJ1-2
TGTGCCAGCAAGCCCGATAATGGCTACACCTTC
CASKPDNGYTF
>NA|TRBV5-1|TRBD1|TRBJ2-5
TGCGCCAGCAGCTTCTGGGGACAGGGGAACCAAGAGACCCAGTACTTC
CASSFWGQGNQETQYF
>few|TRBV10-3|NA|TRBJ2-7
TGTGCCATCAGTGGCCAGGTGTACTCCTACGAGCAGTACTTC
CAISGQVYSYEQYF
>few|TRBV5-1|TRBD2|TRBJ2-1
TGCGCCAGCAGCTTCGGCGGGAGAGGTAACAATGAGCAGTTCTTC
CASSFGGRGNNEQFF
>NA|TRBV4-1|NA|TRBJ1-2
TGCGCCAGCAGCCAAGTGGGGACAAGCTATGGCTACACCTTC
CASSQVGTSYGYTF
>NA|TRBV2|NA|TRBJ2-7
TGTGCCAGCAGTGAAACGGGGTGGTCCTACGAGCAGTACTTC
CASSETGWSYEQYF
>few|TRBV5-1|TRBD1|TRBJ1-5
TGCGCCAGCAGCTTGCAGGGGGCTATCGATCAGCCCCAGCATTTT
CASSLQGAIDQPQHF
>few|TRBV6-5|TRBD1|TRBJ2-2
TGTGCCAGCAGTTTTCGACAGGGGTACACCGGGGAGCTGTTTTTT
CASSFRQGYTGELFF
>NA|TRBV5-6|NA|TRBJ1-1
TGTGCCAGCAGCTCTATTATGAACACTGAAGCTTTCTTT
CASSSIMNTEAFF
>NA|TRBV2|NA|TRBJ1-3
TGTGCCAGCACTCGGGTCCGTTCTGGAAACACCATATATTTT
CASTRVRSGNTIYF
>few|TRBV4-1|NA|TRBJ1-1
TGCGCCAGCAGCCAAGAAGGGAGGGGAACGGGGATTGATACTGAAGCTTTCTTT
CASSQEGRGTGIDTEAFF
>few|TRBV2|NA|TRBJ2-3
TGTGCCAGCCGAACCTACACAGATACGCAGTATTTT
CASRTYTDTQYF
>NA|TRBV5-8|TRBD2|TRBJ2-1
TGTGCCAGCAGCCGGCGTCGGGGACTAGGGGGCAATGAGCAGTTCTTC
CASSRRRGLGGNEQFF
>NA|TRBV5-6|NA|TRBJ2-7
TGTGCCAGCAGCTTCGGGACAAGGGCCTACGAGCAGTACTTC
CASSFGTRAYEQYF
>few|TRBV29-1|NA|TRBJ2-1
TGCAGCGTCTCTACCTCTCACCTTAGGAGTTCCTACAATGAGCAGTTCTTC
CSVSTSHLRSSYNEQFF
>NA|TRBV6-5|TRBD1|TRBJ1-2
TGTGCCAGCAGTCAGGGGGCTTACTATGGCTACACCTTC
CASSQGAYYGYTF
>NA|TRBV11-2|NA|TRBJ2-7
TGTGCCAGCAGCTATTCCGGGACTCCCTCCTACGAGCAGTACTTC
CASSYSGTPSYEQYF
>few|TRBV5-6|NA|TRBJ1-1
TGTGCCAGCAGCTTGCGGTCAGGCGCTATGAACACTGAAGCTTTCTTT
CASSLRSGAMNTEAFF
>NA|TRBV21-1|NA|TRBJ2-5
TGTGCCAGCAGCAGTAAGGGGGCGAAGAAACAAGAGACCCAGTACTTC
CASSSKGAKKQETQYF
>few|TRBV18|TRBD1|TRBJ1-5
TGTGCCAGCTCACCTATGACAGGGAACAATCAGCCCCAGCATTTT
CASSPMTGNNQPQHF
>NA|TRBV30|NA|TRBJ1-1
TGTGCCTGGAGCAGGGTAGAGACTGAAGCTTTCTTT
CAWSRVETEAFF
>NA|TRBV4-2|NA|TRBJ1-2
TGTGCCAGCAGCCAAGATCTCAGGGGATCGCTCTATGGCTACACCTTC
CASSQDLRGSLYGYTF
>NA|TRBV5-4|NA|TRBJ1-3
TGTGCCAGCAGCTCGGCTGGGTCCAGGGTAGGAAACACCATATATTTT
CASSSAGSRVGNTIYF
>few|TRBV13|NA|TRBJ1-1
TGTGCCAGCAGCTTAGGTGGCAGGAACACTGAAGCTTTCTTT
CASSLGGRNTEAFF
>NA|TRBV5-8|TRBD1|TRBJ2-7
TGTGCCAGCAGCCTACAGGGGGCGACCTACGAGCAGTACTTC
CASSLQGATYEQYF
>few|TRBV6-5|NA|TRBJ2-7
TGTGCCAGCAGTGCCCGGGACACCGCCTACGAGCAGTACTTC
CASSARDTAYEQYF
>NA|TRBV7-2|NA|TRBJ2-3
TGTGCCAGCAGCCCTGCACTCGGGGATACGCAGTATTTT
CASSPALGDTQYF
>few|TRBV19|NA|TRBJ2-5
TGTGCCAGTAGTATGATATTACTACAAGAGACCCAGTACTTC
CASSMILLQETQYF
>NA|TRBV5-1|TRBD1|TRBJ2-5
TGCGCCAGCAGCGCCCGACAGGGCCAGGATAACCAGTACTTC
CASSARQGQDNQYF
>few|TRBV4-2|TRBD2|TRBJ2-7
TGTGCCAGCAGCCAAGACGCTAGCGGTGCCCGTCGTTCCTACGAGCAGTACTTC
CASSQDASGARRSYEQYF
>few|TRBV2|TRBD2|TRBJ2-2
TGTGCCAGCAGGAAACTAGCGGGTGGGAACACCGGGGAGCTGTTTTTT
CASRKLAGGNTGELFF
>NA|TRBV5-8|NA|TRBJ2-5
TGTGCCAGCAGCTTAACTCAGGGTGGAGAGACCCAGTACTTC
CASSLTQGGETQYF
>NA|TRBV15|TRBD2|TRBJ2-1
TGTGCCACCCAGACTAGCGGGAGGGCCAATGAGCAGTTCTTC
CATQTSGRANEQFF
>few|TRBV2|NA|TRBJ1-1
TGTGCCAGCAGTGAAGCGTTTGGAGCGATGAACACTGAAGCTTTCTTT
CASSEAFGAMNTEAFF
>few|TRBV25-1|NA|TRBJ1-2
TGTGCCAGCAGTGAACTGGGAGTGAGCTATGGCTACACCTTC
CASSELGVSYGYTF
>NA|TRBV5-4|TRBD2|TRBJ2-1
TGTGCCAGCAGCTCCCGAGCGGGAGGAGGAAATGAGCAGTTCTTC
CASSSRAGGGNEQFF
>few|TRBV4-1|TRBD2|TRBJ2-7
TGCGCCAGCAGCCAAGGCATTCCTAGCGGGAGGGCCTACGAGCAGTACTTC
CASSQGIPSGRAYEQYF
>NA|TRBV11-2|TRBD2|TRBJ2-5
TGTGCCAGCAGCTTAGCATTAGGACTAGCGGGAGAGACCCAGTACTTC
CASSLALGLAGETQYF
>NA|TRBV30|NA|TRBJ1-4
TGTGCCTGGAGTTCGCCCCCGGGAGGAGGAAAACTGTTTTTT
CAWSSPPGGGKLFF